The 30 T cell receptor beta chains reported below all come from one sample, sequenced in a study of T cell responses to AZD1222 COVID-19 vaccine. Produced via immunoSEQ multiplex PCR; TCRdb's table is partial and in-frame only. The data show tens of thousands of clones, approximately 90% seen once. Sequencing was performed on peripheral blood, taken on day 0 of AZD1222 vaccination. The source of these receptors is an adult in good health.

V usage is TRBV28 and J usage is TRBJ2-7, with D perhaps matching TRBD1 (5 bases). The CDR3 extends over 14 amino acids. Per the germline V gene, CDR1 is MDHEN and CDR2 is SYDVKM. With 7 bases removed from V and 2 bases from J, the gap between germline ends came to 15 bases. The DNA for the CDR3 is TGTGCCAGCATGCGGACACCCCTCACCTACGAGCAGTACTTC. Protein: CASMRTPLTYEQYF. Drawing the rest from reference TRBV28 and TRBJ2-7, the complete variable domain is DVKVTQSSRYLVKRTGEKVFLECVQDMDHENMFWYRQDPGLGLRLIYFSYDVKMKEKGDIPEGYSVSREKKERFSLILESASTNQTSMYLCASMRTPLTYEQYFGPGTRLTVT.

V gene TRBV19 combines with J gene TRBJ1-1; no firm D call. V was clipped by 3 bases and J by 11 bases, with 16 bases between them. The CDR3 length is 13 residues. Germline CDR1 is LNHDA and CDR2 is SQIVND (reference sequence). DNA of the CDR3: TGTGCCAGTAGTATGCTTGGAGGGTCGTACGCTTTCTTT. It is translated as CASSMLGGSYAFF.

V usage is TRBV14 and J usage is TRBJ1-2; D may be TRBD1 (5 bases). Germline-derived CDR1 and CDR2 are SGHDN and FVKESK. The length of the CDR3 is 18 residues. Deletions cut 0 bases from V and 1 base from J, with 18 bases between. The CDR3 reads CASSQDPTGRFNNYGYTF. CDR3 coding DNA: TGTGCCAGCAGCCAAGATCCAACAGGCCGCTTCAATAACTATGGCTACACCTTC.

The chain employs TRBV7-9 and TRBJ2-5, with 7 bases matching TRBD1. The CDR3 is 15 residues long. V lost 5 bases to trimming and J lost 0 bases; unmatched junction nucleotides: 6. CDR1 and CDR2 from the germline V gene are SEHNR and FQNEAQ (reference sequence). The CDR3 reads CASSQLQGYQETQYF. CDR3 DNA: TGTGCCAGCAGCCAATTACAGGGGTACCAAGAGACCCAGTACTTC.

The chain combines TRBV7-9 with TRBJ2-3; TRBD2 agrees at 10 bases. The germline V gene encodes CDR1 SEHNR and CDR2 FQNEAQ (reference sequence). V shed 5 bases and J 1 base; nucleotides not matched to a gene: 9. This CDR3 is built from 17 residues. The CDR3 region has the DNA TGTGCCAGCAGCCTCCTTTCCGGGACTAGCGGCACAGATACGCAGTATTTT. Translating gives CASSLLSGTSGTDTQYF.

The chain has TRBV5-4 and TRBJ2-7; D assignment may be TRBD1 or TRBD2 (5 bases each). From germline, CDR1 is SGHNT and CDR2 YYREEE (reference sequence). V was shortened by 4 bases and J by 6 bases, with 23 bases between the two germline ends. The CDR3 length is 16 residues. CDR3: CASSPLGASINLEQYF. The CDR3 DNA reads TGTGCCAGCAGCCCCCTTGGGGCTAGCATAAATCTCGAGCAGTACTTC.

The DNA for the CDR3 is TGTGCCAGCGGCCGCGGGACAGGGGTCCCCCAGAACACTGAAGCTTTCTTT. Translated: CASGRGTGVPQNTEAFF. The V gene is TRBV11-3, the J gene TRBJ1-1, with TRBD1 matching 10 bases. Germline V gene sequence: CDR1 SGHNT, CDR2 YENEEA. The CDR3 spans 17 residues. V gave up 8 bases and J gave up 1 base; unmatched junction bases: 13.

With respect to this clone: The junction departs from the called germline gene at one end, perhaps through a read error. The chain links TRBV7-2 to TRBJ1-6; TRBD1 agrees at 7 bases. The CDR3 spans 15 residues. Germline values: CDR1 SGHTA, CDR2 FQGNSA. The CDR3 nucleotides are TGTGCCAGCAGTTTAGACAGGGCGGCAAATTCACCCCTCCACTTT. This gives the protein CASSLDRAANSPLHF.

The CDR3 region is CASSLLEIGTDTQYF. Here the CDR3 DNA reads TGTGCCAGCAGCCTCTTGGAGATTGGCACAGATACGCAGTATTTT. The chain uses TRBV4-2 and TRBJ2-3; D uncertain. The CDR3 has 15 amino acids. Germline V CDR1 and CDR2: LGHNA, YNFKEQ. V was pared by 4 bases and J by 1 base, with 12 bases between.

The chain is built from TRBV11-2 and TRBJ2-2; D may be TRBD2 (6 bases). Germline CDR1 SGHAT, CDR2 FQNNGV. Trimming stripped 5 bases from V and 0 bases from J, with 10 bases between. The CDR3 spans 15 residues. The CDR3 nucleotides read TGTGCCAGCAGCCATAGCGGTACGAACACCGGGGAGCTGTTTTTT. Translation gives CASSHSGTNTGELFF.

The CDR3 sequence is CASSLTGLAGEDTQYF. Written as DNA, the CDR3 is TGTGCCAGCAGCTTAACAGGACTAGCGGGGGAAGATACGCAGTATTTT. The chain combines TRBV7-3 with TRBJ2-3; TRBD2 agrees at 13 bases. J lost 5 bases, V lost 0 bases, and 2 bases had no gene match. This CDR3 contains 16 residues. Germline-derived CDR1 and CDR2 are SGHTA and FQGTGA. The full variable domain, in which reference TRBV7-3 and TRBJ2-3 provide the parts outside the CDR3, is GAGVSQTPSNKVTEKGKYVELRCDPISGHTALYWYRQSLGQGPEFLIYFQGTGAADDSGLPNDRFFAVRPEGSVSTLKIQRTERGDSAVYLCASSLTGLAGEDTQYFGPGTRLTVL.

A single count supports this clone. This chain joins TRBV7-6 and TRBJ1-4, with 9 bases identical to TRBD1. The length of the CDR3 is 15 residues. Germline loops: CDR1 SGHVS, CDR2 FNYEAQ. J gave up 7 bases and V 5 bases, and 8 bases lay outside the gene matches. CDR3 amino acids: CASSPLQGAVEKLFF. CDR3 DNA: TGTGCCAGCAGCCCCCTACAGGGGGCGGTTGAAAAACTGTTTTTT.

The chain recombines TRBV29-1 with TRBJ1-2, with a weak D call TRBD1 (6 bases). V lost 4 bases to trimming and J lost 8 bases, with 17 bases between them. The V gene's germline CDR1 is SQVTM and CDR2 ANQGSEA. The CDR3 totals 13 residues. The CDR3 loop reads CSVGEGGIGGYTF. In nucleotides, the CDR3 is TGCAGCGTTGGGGAAGGGGGAATTGGCGGCTACACCTTC.

The chain recombines TRBV4-3 with TRBJ2-3; 11 bases map to TRBD2. CDR1 is LGHNA and CDR2 is YSLEER in the germline V gene. This CDR3 spans 20 amino acids. Trimming took 4 bases from V and 2 from J; bases not matched to a gene: 17. The CDR3 DNA follows: TGCGCCAGCAGCCTTACTAGCGGGGGCTTTAAGCCCCTCTCCACAGATACGCAGTATTTT. Protein product: CASSLTSGGFKPLSTDTQYF.

This sequence joins TRBV27 and TRBJ1-1, with TRBD1 matching 7 bases. V was pared by 6 bases and J by 3 bases, with 4 bases of the junction left unmatched. The V gene's germline CDR1 is MNHEY and CDR2 SMNVEV (reference sequence). The CDR3 is 13 amino acids. The CDR3 loop reads CASSRRGHTEAFF. The CDR3 DNA reads as TGTGCCAGCAGCCGTAGGGGGCACACTGAAGCTTTCTTT.

J is TRBJ2-7 and V is TRBV4-1; D might be TRBD2 (5 bases). Germline V gene data show CDR1 as MGHRA and CDR2 as YSYEKL. CDR3 length: 15 residues. Trimming removed 5 bases at V and 2 bases at J, with 16 bases between. CDR3 residues: CASSGFDGETYEQYF. The CDR3 nucleotides are TGCGCCAGCAGCGGATTCGACGGGGAAACCTACGAGCAGTACTTC.

V usage is TRBV25-1 and J usage is TRBJ2-7; possible D gene TRBD1, 5 bases. Germline CDR1 and CDR2: MGHDK and SYGVNS. Deletions cut 3 bases from V and 3 bases from J, with 12 bases between. The CDR3 is 14 residues long. The CDR3 loop reads CASSESWGNYEQYF. The CDR3 bases are TGTGCCAGCAGTGAGTCTTGGGGCAACTACGAGCAGTACTTC.

The CDR3 spells CSVEPIEGVNTGELFF. In nucleotides, the CDR3 is TGCAGCGTTGAGCCAATTGAGGGTGTGAACACCGGGGAGCTGTTTTTT. The chain joins TRBV29-1 to TRBJ2-2; weak D call: TRBD2 (5 bases). Between the trimmed V and J ends, which lost 3 bases and 1 base, there was a span of 15 bases. CDR3 length equals 16 residues. CDR1 and CDR2 (germline): SQVTM, ANQGSEA.

The gene calls are TRBV4-2 and TRBJ1-2; D not certain. Germline V gene data show CDR1 as LGHNA and CDR2 as YNFKEQ. The ends were cut back, 1 base at V and 8 bases at J, with 35 bases in the middle. The CDR3 has 21 amino acids. The CDR3 spells CASSQALLVFTPQRTMSGYTF. DNA for the CDR3: TGTGCCAGCAGCCAAGCTCTTCTCGTCTTTACCCCCCAGCGTACTATGAGCGGCTACACCTTC.

V gene TRBV6-5 combines with J gene TRBJ1-2, with 7 bases fitting TRBD1. The length of the CDR3 is 12 residues. CDR1 MNHEY and CDR2 SVGAGI come from the germline V gene. The junction had 6 bases not matched to a gene; V was cut back by 6 bases and J by 8 bases. The CDR3 DNA follows: TGTGCCAGCAGCGGGACAGTGCGGGGCTACACCTTC. Translation gives CASSGTVRGYTF.

The CDR3 sequence: CASSPTLNTEAFF. The CDR3 DNA sequence: TGTGCCAGCAGCCCAACCTTGAACACTGAAGCTTTCTTT. The genes are TRBV7-7 and TRBJ1-1, with D hard to call. Trimming pared 5 bases from V and 0 bases from J, leaving 7 bases between. The CDR3 contains 13 residues. Germline CDR1 is SSHAT and CDR2 is FNYEAQ (reference sequence).

The chain has TRBV19 and TRBJ1-2; TRBD1 matches at 7 bases. Trimming at V came to 4 bases and at J to 5 bases, leaving 1 base not matched to a gene. The CDR3 is 12 amino acids. Germline loops: CDR1 LNHDA, CDR2 SQIVND (reference sequence). CDR3 amino acids: CASSTQGYGYTF. For the CDR3, the DNA is TGTGCCAGTAGTACACAGGGGTATGGCTACACCTTC.

The chain links TRBV18 to TRBJ2-1; D could derive from TRBD1 or TRBD2 (5 bases each). Trimming shortened V by 0 bases and J by 7 bases, and 13 bases separated the two germline ends. Germline V gives CDR1 KGHSH, CDR2 LQKENI. CDR3 length: 15 residues. The CDR3 sequence is CASSPPGVGSNEQFF. The CDR3 bases are TGTGCCAGCTCACCACCGGGGGTCGGTTCGAATGAGCAGTTCTTC.

The rearrangement joins TRBV2 to TRBJ1-2, with a possible D match to TRBD1 (5 bases). The ends were cut back, 6 bases at V and 0 bases at J, with 5 bases in the middle. CDR3 length: 12 residues. The germline V gene encodes CDR1 SNHLY and CDR2 FYNNEI. The CDR3: CASRQANYGYTF. The CDR3 coding sequence is TGTGCCAGCAGACAGGCTAACTATGGCTACACCTTC.

V gene TRBV19 combines with J gene TRBJ1-1, with D perhaps matching TRBD1 (5 bases). V was cut by 5 bases and J by 4 bases, with 20 bases left in between. This CDR3 region has 16 residues. Germline-derived CDR1 and CDR2 are LNHDA and SQIVND (reference sequence). CDR3 coding DNA: TGTGCCAGTAGTCGACGGGAAGACGGGGGGGGCACTGAAGCTTTCTTT. Translating it yields CASSRREDGGGTEAFF. Complete variable domain (other parts from reference TRBV19 and TRBJ1-1): DGGITQSPKYLFRKEGQNVTLSCEQNLNHDAMYWYRQDPGQGLRLIYYSQIVNDFQKGDIAEGYSVSREKKESFPLTVTSAQKNPTAFYLCASSRREDGGGTEAFFGQGTRLTVV.

The rearrangement links TRBV5-4 to TRBJ1-6; 8 bases agree with TRBD1. Germline V lookup: CDR1 SGHNT, CDR2 YYREEE (reference sequence). The junction had 2 bases not matched to a gene; V was cut back by 2 bases and J by 7 bases. This CDR3 region has 14 residues. In nucleotides, the CDR3 is TGTGCCAGCAGCTTTACAGGGGGGAATTCACCCCTCCACTTT. It codes for CASSFTGGNSPLHF.

This clone occurred once. CDR3 region: CASSPTENTGELFF. CDR3 nucleotides: TGTGCCAGCAGCCCTACGGAGAACACCGGGGAGCTGTTTTTT. The rearrangement links TRBV7-9 to TRBJ2-2; D not certain. CDR1 and CDR2 (germline): SEHNR, FQNEAQ (reference sequence). The CDR3 is made up of 14 amino acids. V lost 5 bases to trimming and J lost 1 base, with 8 bases between them.

The V call is TRBV3-1 (or the pseudogene TRBV3-2), the J call TRBJ1-4; 9 bases agree with TRBD1. The CDR3 loop spans 14 amino acids. The trim removed 3 bases at V and 8 bases at J, leaving 4 bases unmatched. Germline V gene lookup returns CDR1 LGHDT and CDR2 YNNKEL (reference sequence). CDR3 in DNA: TGTGCCAGCAGCCACGACAGGGGGTCCGAAAAACTGTTTTTT. The encoded protein is CASSHDRGSEKLFF.

V is TRBV7-8 and J is TRBJ2-7; tentatively, D is TRBD1 (6 bases). V was shortened by 4 bases and J by 2 bases, with 15 bases between the two germline ends. This CDR3 region has 15 residues. The germline CDR1 and CDR2 sequences are SGHVS and FQNEAQ. The CDR3 nucleotides are TGTGCCAGCAGCTCATCCGACAGGCTCACCTACGAGCAGTACTTC. This encodes CASSSSDRLTYEQYF.

The chain links TRBV21-1 to TRBJ1-2; no check of the table's D call, TRBD1, against the DNA was made. TRBV21-1 is assigned pseudogene status. The CDR3 runs 17 residues. Written as DNA, the CDR3 is TGTGCCAGCAGCTCCCTCCCGGGACAGGGGGCGCTCGATGGCTACACCTTC. Protein: CASSSLPGQGALDGYTF.